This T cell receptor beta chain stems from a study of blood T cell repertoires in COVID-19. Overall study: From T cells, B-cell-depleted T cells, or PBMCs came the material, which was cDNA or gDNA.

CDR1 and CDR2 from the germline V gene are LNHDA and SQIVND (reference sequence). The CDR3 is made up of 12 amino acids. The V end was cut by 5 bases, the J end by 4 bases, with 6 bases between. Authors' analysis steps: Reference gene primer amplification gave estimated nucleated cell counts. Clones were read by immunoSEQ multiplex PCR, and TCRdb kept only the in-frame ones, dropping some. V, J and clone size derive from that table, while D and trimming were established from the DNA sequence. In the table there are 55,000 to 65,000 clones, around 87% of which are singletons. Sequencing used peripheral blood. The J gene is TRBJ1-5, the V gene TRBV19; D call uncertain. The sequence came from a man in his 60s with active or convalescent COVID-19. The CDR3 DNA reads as TGTGCCAGTAGTTCGGGGAATCAGCCCCAGCATTTT. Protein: CASSSGNQPQHF. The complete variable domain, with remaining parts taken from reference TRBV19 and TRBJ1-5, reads DGGITQSPKYLFRKEGQNVTLSCEQNLNHDAMYWYRQDPGQGLRLIYYSQIVNDFQKGDIAEGYSVSREKKESFPLTVTSAQKNPTAFYLCASSSGNQPQHFGDGTRLSIL.